These T cell receptor beta chains were read from a single sample in a study of blood T cell repertoires in COVID-19. Data came from immunoSEQ multiplex PCR; TCRdb stores just in-frame clones and leaves some out. There are roughly 200,000 clones in the sample; around nine tenths occur only once, and 1.5% to 2% lies in the top ten. What was sequenced was peripheral blood. These receptors all stem from a young man with active or convalescent COVID-19. Each CDR3 is given with its conserved first and last residue. Fields, in order: D gene, CDR3 length, J gene, V gene, clone size, CDR3 DNA, CDR3 protein. A D gene is named only where the DNA matches it firmly. For some rows the clone size is stated as once, few or many, or as a class when expanded; others skip it.

>-|12|TRBJ1-1|TRBV19|many
TGTGCCAGTAGTGTCTGGAACACTGAAGCTTTCTTT
CASSVWNTEAFF
>-|13|TRBJ1-2|TRBV3-1/TRBV3-2|-
TGTGCCAGCAGCAAAGACGGCGGAAATGGCTACACCTTC
CASSKDGGNGYTF
>TRBD1|16|TRBJ1-5|TRBV4-1|-
TGCGCCAGCAGCCAGCTACAGGGGGCAGGCAATCAGCCCCAGCATTTT
CASSQLQGAGNQPQHF
>TRBD1|14|TRBJ2-4|TRBV7-9|-
TGTGCCAGCAGCTTCAGACAGGGGATTGACATTCAGTACTTC
CASSFRQGIDIQYF
>-|14|TRBJ1-1|TRBV5-1|-
TGCGCCAGCAGCTTAGGGGCGCCCGACACTGAAGCTTTCTTT
CASSLGAPDTEAFF
>TRBD1|16|TRBJ2-5|TRBV5-5|-
TGTGCCAGCAGCTTGGGAGACAGGGGGCGCGGTGAGACCCAGTACTTC
CASSLGDRGRGETQYF
>-|15|TRBJ2-5|TRBV7-8|once
TGTGCCAGCAGCATAACCCGACAGGGAGGAGAGACCCAGTACTTC
CASSITRQGGETQYF
>TRBD2|16|TRBJ2-3|TRBV7-9|-
TGTGCCAGCAGCTTGACTAGCGGGAGGGGAACAGATACGCAGTATTTT
CASSLTSGRGTDTQYF
>TRBD2|16|TRBJ2-3|TRBV19|-
TGTGCCAGTAGTATCTCGGGGGGGGTGGGCACAGATACGCAGTATTTT
CASSISGGVGTDTQYF
>-|13|TRBJ1-1|TRBV4-1|-
TGCGCCAGCAGCCACTGGGGGGTCACTGAAGCTTTCTTT
CASSHWGVTEAFF
>TRBD1|14|TRBJ1-5|TRBV28|-
TGTGCCAGCATCTACCGACAGGGGGAGCAGCCCCAGCATTTT
CASIYRQGEQPQHF
>-|12|TRBJ1-2|TRBV19|-
TGTGCCAGCATAACAGAAAACTATGGCTACACCTTC
CASITENYGYTF
>-|11|TRBJ2-1|TRBV19|once
TGTGCCAGTAGTATAGGGAGTGAGCAGTTCTTC
CASSIGSEQFF
>-|13|TRBJ2-5|TRBV11-2|-
TGTGCCAGCAGCTTAGGAGGCCAAGAGACCCAGTACTTC
CASSLGGQETQYF
>-|15|TRBJ1-4|TRBV7-9|-
TGTGCCAGCAGCTTAGTTGGCAGAGGGCTTGGAAAACTGTTTTTT
CASSLVGRGLGKLFF
>TRBD2|20|TRBJ2-2|TRBV4-3|-
TGCGCCAGCAGCCAAGTTCTCGGGTCTAGCGGGAGAGGCGACACCGGGGAGCTGTTTTTT
CASSQVLGSSGRGDTGELFF
>-|15|TRBJ2-1|TRBV30|-
TGTGCCTGGAGTTTGAATATACGGGGGTACAATGAGCAGTTCTTC
CAWSLNIRGYNEQFF
>TRBD2|15|TRBJ2-1|TRBV30|-
TGTGCCTGGAGCCTACTAGCGGGCGAATACAATGAGCAGTTCTTC
CAWSLLAGEYNEQFF
>-|14|TRBJ1-5|TRBV2|few
TGTGCCAGCAGCAGGGGATATAGCAATCAGCCCCAGCATTTT
CASSRGYSNQPQHF
>-|15|TRBJ1-5|TRBV30|-
TGTGCCTGGAGCGAAGACATTTCGTACAATCAGCCCCAGCATTTT
CAWSEDISYNQPQHF
>-|15|TRBJ2-7|TRBV4-1|-
TGCGCCAGCAGCCAAGATAAGGGAGCAGGTTACGAGCAGTACTTC
CASSQDKGAGYEQYF
>TRBD1|15|TRBJ1-3|TRBV9|-
TGTGCCAGCAGCGTAGACGGGGACAGCGGAAACACCATATATTTT
CASSVDGDSGNTIYF
>-|16|TRBJ2-5|TRBV7-2|-
TGTGCCAGCAGCTTAGGGTCCGCCGCGGCGGGAGAGACCCAGTACTTC
CASSLGSAAAGETQYF
>-|14|TRBJ1-1|TRBV2|-
TGTGCCAGCAGGGTAGAACAGAGCCTCACTGAAGCTTTCTTT
CASRVEQSLTEAFF
>-|15|TRBJ1-4|TRBV19|-
TGTGCCAGTGCAAACAGGGAAGGGTCTAATGAAAAACTGTTTTTT
CASANREGSNEKLFF